This TCR beta chain stems from a study of STAT3 mutations in large granular lymphocyte leukemia. Whole-study findings and limits: Every T-cell large granular lymphocyte leukemia patient had at least one immunodominant TCR beta clonotype.

Of note for this clone: Its matching antigen is unknown.

The assay was immunoSEQ multiplex PCR, and TCRdb's table has in-frame clones only and misses some. In the table there are more than 9,500 clones, approximately 85% of which are singletons. CDR3 size: 16 residues. CDR1 and CDR2 from the germline V gene are SGHDT and YYEEEE. Trimming cost V 2 bases and J 3 bases; bases outside gene matches: 9. Input material: peripheral blood mononuclear cells. The chain employs TRBV5-6 and TRBJ2-7; 9 bases match TRBD1. This receptor was taken from a man at least 80 years old with T-cell large granular lymphocyte leukemia. Some clones in this sample may be carry-over from other donors' samples. This CDR3 is CASSFGGRGQGYEQYF. In DNA form, the CDR3 reads TGTGCCAGCAGCTTCGGTGGCAGGGGACAGGGCTACGAGCAGTACTTC.